The T cell receptor beta chain described here comes from a study of CD8+CD57+ T cells in acquired aplastic anemia. Study findings and constraints: Levels of CD8+ Simpson's diversity were not significantly distinct in patients versus controls.

The ends were cut back, 3 bases at V and 0 bases at J, with 8 bases in the middle. Germline CDR1 is SGHTA and CDR2 is FQGNSA. The CDR3 length is 15 residues. Individuals selected for sequencing had exhibited CD8+CD57+ cell expansion on flow cytometry. This clonotype was picked up many times. The antigen remains undetermined. Investigators profiled TCR beta VDJ and CDR3 from genomic DNA template. One entry per CDR3 protein, called by TCRdb with MiXCR from the reads. The repertoire holds about 250,000 distinct CDR3 sequences, with 40% to 50% as singletons. This clonotype was sampled from a human donor with aplastic anemia. V and J are TRBV7-2 and TRBJ1-4, with unresolved D. Material: sorted CD4+, CD8+, or CD8+CD57+ T cells (not recorded which) from PBMCs. This CDR3 reads CASSFPRATNEKLFF. For the CDR3, the DNA is TGTGCCAGCAGCTTTCCGCGGGCAACTAATGAAAAACTGTTTTTT.